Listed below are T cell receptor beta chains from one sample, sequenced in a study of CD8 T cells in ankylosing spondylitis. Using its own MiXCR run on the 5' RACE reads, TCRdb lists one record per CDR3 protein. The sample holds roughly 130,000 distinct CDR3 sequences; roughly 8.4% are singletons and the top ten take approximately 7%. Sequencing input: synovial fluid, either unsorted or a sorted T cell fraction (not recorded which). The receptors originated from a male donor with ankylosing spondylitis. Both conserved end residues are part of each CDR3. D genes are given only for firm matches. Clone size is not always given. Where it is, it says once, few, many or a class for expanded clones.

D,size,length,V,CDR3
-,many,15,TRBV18,CASSPGGAVGTEAFF
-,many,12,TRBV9,CASSGPYTEAFF
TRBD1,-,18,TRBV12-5,CASGLIPDGTGNTDTQYF
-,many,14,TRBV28,CASRESLYNSPLHF
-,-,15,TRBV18,CASSPTGIRNTEAFF
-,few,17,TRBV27,CASTWDSPSPWNTEAFF
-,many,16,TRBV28,CASSSPRRANTGELFF
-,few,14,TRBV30,CAWSPDSLLNEQYF
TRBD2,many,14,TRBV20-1,CSAPLAGGRDTQYF
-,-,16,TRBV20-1,CSARPQGRDWGGEQFF
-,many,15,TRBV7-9,CASSSGGFYNSPLHF
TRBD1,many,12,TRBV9,CASSTTGGKAFF
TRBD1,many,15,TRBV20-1,CSAHTGQGGNSPLHF
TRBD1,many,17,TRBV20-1,CSARDGIGTGTNSPLHF
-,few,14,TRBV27,CASSLWPNYNEQFF
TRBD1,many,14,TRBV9,CASSSTGIAGTIYF
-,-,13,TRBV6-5,CASSYVKNQPQHF